One sample yielded the 17 T cell receptor beta chains listed below, sequenced in a study of blood T cell repertoires in COVID-19. Assay: immunoSEQ multiplex PCR; the TCRdb copy retains only in-frame clones and omits some. This table holds about 3,000 clones, around 93% found once. The sample comprised peripheral blood. These receptors were taken from a human donor in a cohort sampled during active COVID-19.

The chain links TRBV6-5 to TRBJ2-7; TRBD2 matches at 7 bases. V dropped 6 bases and J dropped 3; count of bases not matched to a gene: 11. The CDR3 sequence is 15 residues long. CDR1 and CDR2 (germline): MNHEY, SVGAGI. The CDR3 nucleotides read TGTGCCAGCAGACTAAGCGGGGCCGTGAACTACGAGCAGTACTTC. Translating it yields CASRLSGAVNYEQYF.

This clone was seen once. This CDR3 is CASSLSASGSYEQYF. The CDR3 nucleotides are TGTGCCAGCAGCTTGTCCGCTAGCGGCTCCTACGAGCAGTACTTC. This chain uses TRBV5-6 with TRBJ2-7; 7 bases align to TRBD2. Trimming at V came to 1 base and at J to 0 bases, leaving 4 bases not matched to a gene. Germline CDR1 SGHDT, CDR2 YYEEEE. This CDR3 has 15 residues.

For the CDR3, the DNA is TGCGCCAGCAGCTTTACTAGCGGGAGAATCAGCTTCCCCGAGCAGTACTTC. It codes for CASSFTSGRISFPEQYF. The V gene is TRBV5-1, the J gene TRBJ2-7; 11 bases are a match to TRBD2. Germline loops: CDR1 SGHRS, CDR2 YFSETQ. The CDR3 spans 17 residues. The V gene end was trimmed by 2 bases and the J gene end by 6 bases; junction bases not matched to a gene: 13.

CDR3 nucleotides: TGTGCCAGCAGTACCGGACTAGGCAAGACCCAGTACTTC. As protein: CASSTGLGKTQYF. The chain uses TRBV12-3 or TRBV12-4 and TRBJ2-5; 7 bases line up with TRBD2. The CDR3 spans 13 residues. The junction had 6 bases not matched to a gene; V was cut back by 5 bases and J by 6 bases.

This rearrangement joins TRBV6-2 or TRBV6-3 to TRBJ2-2; 11 bases fit TRBD2. CDR1 and CDR2 (germline): MNHEY, SVGEGT. The CDR3 is 19 residues long. The V gene end was trimmed by 2 bases and the J gene end by 0 bases; junction bases not matched to a gene: 8. The CDR3: CASSYNRLAGTANTGELFF. DNA for the CDR3: TGTGCCAGCAGTTACAATCGACTAGCGGGAACCGCGAACACCGGGGAGCTGTTTTTT.

The chain uses TRBV19 and TRBJ2-1; the match to TRBD2 covers 8 bases. There are 14 residues in the CDR3. The germline V gene encodes CDR1 LNHDA and CDR2 SQIVND (reference sequence). V trimming: 7 bases; J trimming: 8 bases; junction bases outside the gene matches: 10. CDR3 coding DNA: TGTGCCAGTAAAGGGACTAGGTTTTTTGATGAGCAGTTCTTC. Translating it yields CASKGTRFFDEQFF.

This chain links TRBV3-1 (or the pseudogene TRBV3-2) with TRBJ2-5, with 10 bases that match TRBD2. Germline V gives CDR1 LGHDT, CDR2 YNNKEL (reference sequence). CDR3 length equals 14 residues. V dropped 7 bases and J dropped 6; count of bases not matched to a gene: 8. Written as DNA, the CDR3 is TGTGCCAGCATATCTAGCGGGAGCGGGAAGACCCAGTACTTC. The encoded protein is CASISSGSGKTQYF.

The chain recombines TRBV2 with TRBJ1-1; D gene ambiguous. V lost 4 bases, J lost 1 base, and 10 bases lay in between. The CDR3 loop spans 14 amino acids. CDR1 SNHLY and CDR2 FYNNEI come from the germline V gene. CDR3 in amino acids: CASSVQRGNTEAFF. The CDR3, as DNA: TGTGCCAGCAGTGTTCAGCGAGGGAACACTGAAGCTTTCTTT.

The gene calls are TRBV29-1 and TRBJ1-1, with 7 positions matching TRBD1. The CDR3 runs 13 residues. J gave up 5 bases and V 3 bases, and 6 bases lay outside the gene matches. Per germline, CDR1 SQVTM and CDR2 ANQGSEA. The CDR3 reads CSVDKGAQTEAFF. CDR3 DNA: TGCAGCGTTGATAAGGGGGCGCAGACTGAAGCTTTCTTT.

The gene calls are TRBV4-3 and TRBJ2-1; TRBD2 is a possible D gene (7 bases). Per germline, CDR1 LGHNA and CDR2 YSLEER. V shed 0 bases and J shed 3 bases, with 12 bases lying between them. The CDR3 sequence is 16 residues long. The CDR3 DNA reads as TGCGCCAGCAGCCAAGAATCCGGGGGGCACTACAATGAGCAGTTCTTC. Amino acid sequence: CASSQESGGHYNEQFF.

CDR3 nucleotide sequence: TGTGCCAGCAGCACGACACGACAGGGGGGCGAGCAGTACTTC. Its translation is CASSTTRQGGEQYF. The V gene is TRBV7-2, the J gene TRBJ2-7; 9 positions match TRBD1. This CDR3 spans 14 amino acids. The germline V gene has CDR1 SGHTA and CDR2 FQGNSA. V was clipped by 5 bases and J by 6 bases; unmatched bases: 8.

The V call is TRBV18, the J call TRBJ2-5; TRBD2 aligns across 7 bases. Per the germline V gene, CDR1 is KGHSH and CDR2 is LQKENI. Losses at the gene ends were 0 bases for V and 5 bases for J; bases not matched to a gene: 0. The CDR3 spans 13 residues. The chain's CDR3 is CASSPPGGETQYF. The CDR3 bases are TGTGCCAGCTCACCACCGGGAGGGGAGACCCAGTACTTC. The whole variable domain, remainder taken from reference TRBV18 and TRBJ2-5, is NAGVMQNPRHLVRRRGQEARLRCSPMKGHSHVYWYRQLPEEGLKFMVYLQKENIIDESGMPKERFSAEFPKEGPSILRIQQVVRGDSAAYFCASSPPGGETQYFGPGTRLLVL.

CDR3: CASSVVVSGRDTGELFF. For the CDR3, the DNA is TGTGCCAGCAGCGTAGTAGTCAGCGGGAGAGACACCGGGGAGCTGTTTTTT. The rearrangement joins TRBV9 to TRBJ2-2, with TRBD2 identical over 8 bases. The CDR3 covers 17 residues. V shed 0 bases, J shed 3 bases, and the junction held 7 bases outside the gene matches. Germline assignment: CDR1 SGDLS and CDR2 YYNGEE.

The chain joins TRBV3-1 (or the pseudogene TRBV3-2) to TRBJ1-1; TRBD1 agrees at 9 bases. Germline CDR1 and CDR2: LGHDT and YNNKEL (reference sequence). This CDR3 comprises 13 residues. V lost 5 bases and J lost 6; bases outside the gene matches: 4. The CDR3 region is CASSVQGAAEAFF. DNA of the CDR3: TGTGCCAGCAGCGTACAGGGGGCCGCTGAAGCTTTCTTT.

The chain links TRBV29-1 to TRBJ1-3; no clear D. CDR3 length equals 13 residues. Germline lookup yields CDR1 SQVTM and CDR2 ANQGSEA. Trimming cost V 0 bases and J 0 bases, with 3 bases left between them. CDR3 residues: CSVEDNSGNTIYF. The DNA of the CDR3 is TGCAGCGTTGAAGACAACTCTGGAAACACCATATATTTT.

CDR3 DNA: TGTGCCAGCAGTTTAGCACAGGGGGCGGGCTACACCTTC. It encodes CASSLAQGAGYTF. This chain connects TRBV27 to TRBJ1-2, with TRBD1 identical over 9 bases. In germline, CDR1 is MNHEY, CDR2 SMNVEV (reference sequence). The CDR3 extends over 13 amino acids. The J segment lost 8 bases and the V segment lost 2 bases, leaving 3 bases of the junction unmatched.

The chain is built from TRBV7-9 and TRBJ2-1; 9 bases are shared with TRBD2. The CDR3 covers 15 residues. Trimming at V came to 3 bases and at J to 4 bases, leaving 4 bases not matched to a gene. Germline loops: CDR1 SEHNR, CDR2 FQNEAQ (reference sequence). In DNA form, the CDR3 reads TGTGCCAGCAGCTTTCGCGGGGGGGGGTACAATGAGCAGTTCTTC. Translated, it gives CASSFRGGGYNEQFF.